This passage covers 21 T cell receptor beta chains from one sample sequenced in a study of cytomegalovirus exposure and HLA in healthy donors (dated by TCRdb to 2015 to 2018). The library was made by the immunoSEQ multiplex PCR assay. For the multiplex PCR, a mixture combining 60 forward primers for TCR Vbeta segments and 13 reverse primers for TCR Jbeta segments was used. Imported from immuneACCESS, the table was reduced by TCRdb to in-frame sequences with V and J called. These copies leave out some clones; in studies compared against another copy, an unresolved V gene accounts for under half, and the cause of the remainder is not known. This sample comprises 150,000 to 200,000 clones, 65% to 80% of them detected only once. Approximately 4.7% of the sample is held by the ten biggest clonotypes. Specimen: PBMCs. The receptor set was obtained from a woman in her twenties or thirties in good health and CMV-seropositive.

V gene TRBV9 combines with J gene TRBJ2-1; D is perhaps TRBD1 (6 bases). V lost 2 bases, J lost 4 bases, and 7 bases lay in between. The CDR3 contains 13 residues. Looked up from germline, CDR1 is SGDLS and CDR2 is YYNGEE. The CDR3 here is CASSVGHYNEQFF. The CDR3 DNA follows: TGTGCCAGCAGCGTGGGACATTACAATGAGCAGTTCTTC.

This rearrangement joins TRBV29-1 to TRBJ2-7, with a possible D match to TRBD1 (6 bases). Trimming took off 2 bases at V and 1 base at J, with 15 bases between the two ends. Germline lookup yields CDR1 SQVTM and CDR2 ANQGSEA. The CDR3 is made up of 15 amino acids. CDR3 amino acids: CSVESGDTLSYEQYF. CDR3 nucleotides: TGCAGCGTTGAATCTGGGGACACCCTATCCTACGAGCAGTACTTC.

This clone was seen ten or more times. The genes are TRBV5-4 and TRBJ1-1; D gene unclear. The CDR3 runs 15 residues. V was cut by 1 base and J by 5 bases, with 15 bases left in between. Germline CDR1 reads SGHNT; CDR2 reads YYREEE (reference sequence). As DNA, the CDR3 is TGTGCCAGCAGCTTGAGGATTGATGGGGAGACTGAAGCTTTCTTT. Translated: CASSLRIDGETEAFF.

In regard to this clone: This same CDR3 is encoded by further DNA sequences in the sample. V and J are TRBV18 and TRBJ2-7; 7 nucleotides line up with TRBD1. Trimming at V came to 3 bases and at J to 3 bases, leaving 5 bases not matched to a gene. The germline V gene encodes CDR1 KGHSH and CDR2 LQKENI. The CDR3 length is 14 residues. The CDR3 sequence is CASSPGQPLYEQYF. In nucleotides, the CDR3 is TGTGCCAGCTCACCGGGACAGCCCCTCTACGAGCAGTACTTC.

This chain connects TRBV12-5 to TRBJ1-5; D remains unclear. There are 14 residues in the CDR3. V lost 3 bases to trimming and J lost 5 bases, with 11 bases between them. Germline CDR1 and CDR2: LGHNT and FRNRAP. CDR3 residues: CASGLGRRDQPQHF. CDR3 in DNA: TGTGCTAGTGGTTTAGGCCGCCGGGATCAGCCCCAGCATTTT.

The chain carries TRBV11-2 and TRBJ1-6; the D gene is possibly TRBD1 (5 bases). V was cut by 2 bases and J by 10 bases, with 12 bases left in between. The CDR3 runs 14 residues. From germline, CDR1 is SGHAT and CDR2 FQNNGV. The CDR3 is CASSLRGRESPLHF. The CDR3 DNA is TGTGCCAGCAGCTTACGGGGGAGAGAGTCACCCCTCCACTTT.

The rearrangement joins TRBV7-9 to TRBJ1-1; D is unresolved. V shed 1 base and J shed 0 bases, with 3 bases lying between them. CDR1 is SEHNR and CDR2 is FQNEAQ in the germline V gene (reference sequence). There are 13 residues in the CDR3. The CDR3 loop is CASSLVMNTEAFF. In DNA, the CDR3 is TGTGCCAGCAGCTTAGTTATGAACACTGAAGCTTTCTTT.

The CDR3 sequence: CASSLGLAGGSSYNEQFF. The CDR3, as DNA: TGTGCCAGTAGTCTCGGACTAGCGGGAGGGAGCTCCTACAATGAGCAGTTCTTC. V gene TRBV19 combines with J gene TRBJ2-1, with TRBD2 matching over 15 bases. The CDR3 consists of 18 residues. Germline CDR1 reads LNHDA; CDR2 reads SQIVND (reference sequence). The V segment lost 5 bases and the J segment 0 bases; nucleotides outside the gene matches: 5.

The V and J genes are TRBV7-2 and TRBJ2-5; 7 bases map to TRBD2. The CDR3 sequence is 14 residues long. The ends lost 5 bases at V and 4 bases at J; junction bases unmatched: 7. Per germline, CDR1 SGHTA and CDR2 FQGNSA. CDR3 DNA sequence: TGTGCCAGCAGCGAGGGCGGGAGTTTAGAGACCCAGTACTTC. The encoded protein is CASSEGGSLETQYF.

The chain couples TRBV5-1 to TRBJ2-7; 8 bases are a match to TRBD2. Trimming at V came to 2 bases and at J to 2 bases, leaving 6 bases not matched to a gene. CDR3 length: 15 residues. Germline V gene lookup returns CDR1 SGHRS and CDR2 YFSETQ. The CDR3 loop is CASSFGSGGTYEQYF. Written as DNA, the CDR3 is TGCGCCAGCAGCTTCGGAAGCGGGGGCACCTACGAGCAGTACTTC.

This chain joins TRBV5-8 and TRBJ2-2; 12 positions match TRBD2. V gave up 4 bases and J gave up 6 bases; unmatched junction bases: 7. The germline CDR1 and CDR2 sequences are SGHTS and YDEGEE. The CDR3 loop spans 16 amino acids. Here the CDR3 reads CASSRLAGGTPGELFF. Written as DNA, the CDR3 is TGTGCCAGCAGCCGCCTAGCGGGAGGGACTCCCGGGGAGCTGTTTTTT.

In this sample, this clone turned up once. The V gene is TRBV4-3, the J gene TRBJ1-1, with D possibly being TRBD1 (5 bases). CDR3 size: 14 residues. Between the trimmed V and J ends, which lost 3 bases and 0 bases, there was a span of 8 bases. Germline V gives CDR1 LGHNA, CDR2 YSLEER. In nucleotides, the CDR3 is TGCGCCAGCAGCCAGGGGCGCATGAACACTGAAGCTTTCTTT. Translation gives CASSQGRMNTEAFF.

The rearrangement links TRBV5-5 to TRBJ1-1, with 8 bases that match TRBD1. The CDR3 length is 15 residues. J was trimmed by 3 bases and V by 1 base; bases with no gene match: 5. CDR1 is SGHKS, CDR2 YYEKEE, per germline (reference sequence). The chain's CDR3 is CASSLPQGADTEAFF. In DNA, the CDR3 is TGTGCCAGCAGCTTGCCTCAGGGGGCGGACACTGAAGCTTTCTTT.

The chain joins TRBV10-3 to TRBJ2-2; the match to TRBD2 covers 11 bases. Germline trimming cut 4 bases from V and 0 bases from J; bases unmatched to any gene: 7. CDR1 is ENHRY, CDR2 SYGVKD, per germline. This CDR3 contains 18 residues. CDR3 sequence (DNA): TGTGCCATCAGTGGTGCTAGCGGGAGGACCGCGAACACCGGGGAGCTGTTTTTT. This sequence encodes CAISGASGRTANTGELFF.

V gene TRBV11-3 combines with J gene TRBJ2-3, with 7 bases lining up with TRBD2. CDR3 size: 14 residues. Per germline, CDR1 SGHNT and CDR2 YENEEA. V was clipped by 5 bases and J by 2 bases; unmatched bases: 4. The CDR3, as DNA: TGTGCCAGCAGCACCCGGGGGGACACAGATACGCAGTATTTT. Translated: CASSTRGDTDTQYF.

The gene calls are TRBV2 and TRBJ2-3; D is unresolved. CDR1 is SNHLY, CDR2 FYNNEI, per germline. The V end lost 7 bases, the J end lost 6 bases, and 14 bases lay between the germline ends. The CDR3 loop spans 13 amino acids. This CDR3 is CASTRRLRDTQYF. In DNA, the CDR3 is TGTGCCAGCACTCGCCGGCTGCGGGATACGCAGTATTTT.

V usage is TRBV6-1 and J usage is TRBJ1-2; no reliable D call. The germline V and J ends were trimmed by 8 bases and 3 bases, with 10 bases remaining between them. CDR3 length: 12 residues. Germline values: CDR1 MNHNS, CDR2 SASEGT. The CDR3 sequence is CASWAIYYGYTF. CDR3 nucleotides: TGTGCCAGCTGGGCGATCTACTATGGCTACACCTTC.

The rearrangement joins TRBV4-1 to TRBJ1-2; 8 bases are shared with TRBD1. The V gene's germline CDR1 is MGHRA and CDR2 YSYEKL. The CDR3 extends over 15 amino acids. The junction had 12 bases not matched to a gene; V was cut back by 4 bases and J by 8 bases. The CDR3 loop reads CASSPGQGPLRGYTF. The CDR3 nucleotides read TGCGCCAGCAGCCCCGGACAGGGACCTTTGAGAGGCTACACCTTC.

Here the CDR3 reads CASSLDFRGFSYEQYF. DNA for the CDR3: TGTGCCAGCAGCTTAGACTTCAGGGGTTTTTCCTACGAGCAGTACTTC. The V call is TRBV7-8, the J call TRBJ2-7; possible D gene TRBD1, 6 bases. The CDR3 has 16 residues. Germline CDR1 SGHVS, CDR2 FQNEAQ. V was pared by 1 base and J by 1 base, with 14 bases between.

The rearrangement joins TRBV11-3 to TRBJ2-1; weak D call: TRBD2 (5 bases). Germline values: CDR1 SGHNT, CDR2 YENEEA. Trimming took off 0 bases at V and 4 bases at J, with 13 bases between the two ends. This CDR3 is 16 amino acids long. For the CDR3, the DNA is TGTGCCAGCAGCTTAGATCCCGGAGGACTTTACAATGAGCAGTTCTTC. It codes for CASSLDPGGLYNEQFF.

The chain has TRBV10-3 and TRBJ2-7; D may be TRBD1 (8 bases). The CDR3 totals 14 residues. V was trimmed by 9 bases and J by 2 bases, leaving 17 bases between them. Germline V CDR1 and CDR2: ENHRY, SYGVKD. CDR3 bases: TGTGCCATAACAGGGGGGGACATAGCCTACGAGCAGTACTTC. It specifies CAITGGDIAYEQYF.